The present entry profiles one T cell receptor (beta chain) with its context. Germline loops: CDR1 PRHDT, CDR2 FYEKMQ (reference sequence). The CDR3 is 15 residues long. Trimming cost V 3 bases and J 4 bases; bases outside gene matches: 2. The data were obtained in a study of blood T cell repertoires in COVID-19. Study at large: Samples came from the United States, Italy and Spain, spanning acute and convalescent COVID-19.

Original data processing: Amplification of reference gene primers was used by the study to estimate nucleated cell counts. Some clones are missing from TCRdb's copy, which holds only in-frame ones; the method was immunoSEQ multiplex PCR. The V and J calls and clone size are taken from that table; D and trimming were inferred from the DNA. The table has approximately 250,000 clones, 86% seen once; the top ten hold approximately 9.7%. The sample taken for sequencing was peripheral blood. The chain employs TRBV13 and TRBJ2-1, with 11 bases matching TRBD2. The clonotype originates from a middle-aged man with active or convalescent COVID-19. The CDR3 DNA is TGTGCCAGCAGCTTCAGGACTAGCGGGTACAATGAGCAGTTCTTC. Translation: CASSFRTSGYNEQFF. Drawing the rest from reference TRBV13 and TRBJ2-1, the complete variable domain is AAGVIQSPRHLIKEKRETATLKCYPIPRHDTVYWYQQGPGQDPQFLISFYEKMQSDKGSIPDRFSAQQFSDYHSELNMSSLELGDSALYFCASSFRTSGYNEQFFGPGTRLTVL.